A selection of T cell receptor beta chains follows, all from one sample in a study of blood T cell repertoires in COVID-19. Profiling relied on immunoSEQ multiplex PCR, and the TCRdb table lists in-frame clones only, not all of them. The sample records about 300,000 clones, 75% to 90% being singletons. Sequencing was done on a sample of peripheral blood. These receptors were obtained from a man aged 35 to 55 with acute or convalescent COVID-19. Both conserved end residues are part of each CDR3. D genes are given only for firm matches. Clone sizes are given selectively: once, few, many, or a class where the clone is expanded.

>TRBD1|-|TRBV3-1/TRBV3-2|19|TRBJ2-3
TGTGCCAGCGGATCACTAGGCAGTGGTGTGAGGGGGCCGAGGGATACGCAGTATTTT
CASGSLGSGVRGPRDTQYF
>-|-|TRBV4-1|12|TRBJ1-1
TGCGCCAGCAGCCAATCGATAGGGGGAGCTTTCTTT
CASSQSIGGAFF
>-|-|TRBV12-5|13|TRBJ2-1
TGTGCTAGTGACATGGAGTATGGCAATGAGCAGTTCTTC
CASDMEYGNEQFF
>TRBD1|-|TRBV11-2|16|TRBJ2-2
TGTGCCAGCTCCGTATGGGGCAGGGGGAGAAGCGGGGAGCTGTTTTTT
CASSVWGRGRSGELFF
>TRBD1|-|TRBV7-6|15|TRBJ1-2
TGTGCCAGCAGCCCAACAGGGGGCCTTAACTATGGCTACACCTTC
CASSPTGGLNYGYTF
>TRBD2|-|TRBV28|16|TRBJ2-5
TGTGCCAGCAGTTATTCGCCTAGCGGGGTGGGGGAGACCCAGTACTTC
CASSYSPSGVGETQYF
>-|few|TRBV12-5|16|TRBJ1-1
TGTGCTAGTGGTTTGGACCAGAGGAGGTCGAACACTGAAGCTTTCTTT
CASGLDQRRSNTEAFF
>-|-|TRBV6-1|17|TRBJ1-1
TGTGCCAGCAGTGAAAAGGGGTATGGGTGGTTGGACACTGAAGCTTTCTTT
CASSEKGYGWLDTEAFF
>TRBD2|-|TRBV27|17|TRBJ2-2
TGTGCCAGCAGTCTCCCCGGGACTAGCGGAAACACCGGGGAGCTGTTTTTT
CASSLPGTSGNTGELFF
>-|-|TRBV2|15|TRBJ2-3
TGTGCCAGCAGTGAACGAGCTTATAGCACAGATACGCAGTATTTT
CASSERAYSTDTQYF
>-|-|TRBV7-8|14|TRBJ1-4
TGTGCCAGCAGCTCCGCCGGGACACTCGAAAAACTGTTTTTT
CASSSAGTLEKLFF